The next 26 T cell receptor beta chains were all read from a single sample in a study of identical twins. TCRdb independently ran MiXCR on the 5' RACE reads; one entry per CDR3 protein. The sample has 1.5 million to 2 million distinct CDR3 sequences, about 30% seen once; the top ten hold under 0.35%. Sequencing input: cord blood. These receptors were taken from a newborn girl in good health.

This CDR3 reads CASSLFPGQGNTEAFF. The CDR3 region has the DNA TGTGCCAGCAGTTTATTCCCGGGACAGGGGAACACTGAAGCTTTCTTT. The gene calls are TRBV27 and TRBJ1-1; TRBD1 aligns across 9 bases. The junction had 4 bases not matched to a gene; V was cut back by 1 base and J by 1 base. Germline V gives CDR1 MNHEY, CDR2 SMNVEV (reference sequence). The CDR3 runs to 16 residues.

This clonotype was detected once. The J gene is TRBJ1-5, the V gene TRBV19; D is uncertain. The CDR3 sequence is 14 residues long. The germline gives CDR1 LNHDA, CDR2 SQIVND (reference sequence). Between the trimmed V and J ends, which lost 5 bases and 2 bases, there was a span of 10 bases. The CDR3 loop reads CASSPFAGNQPQHF. CDR3 nucleotides: TGTGCCAGTAGTCCCTTTGCCGGCAATCAGCCCCAGCATTTT.

This clonotype showed up just a few times. This chain connects TRBV6-5 to TRBJ2-7, with D hard to call. V dropped 5 bases and J dropped 7 bases, with 6 bases sitting between them. The CDR3 contains 10 residues. CDR1 MNHEY and CDR2 SVGAGI come from the germline V gene. CDR3: CASSRNEQYF. CDR3 DNA: TGTGCCAGCAGTCGCAATGAGCAGTACTTC.

The rearrangement links TRBV20-1 to TRBJ1-2; 9 nucleotides agree with TRBD1. Trimming at V came to 3 bases and at J to 0 bases, leaving 5 bases not matched to a gene. Germline CDR1 and CDR2: DFQATT and SNEGSKA (reference sequence). This CDR3 spans 15 amino acids. The CDR3 DNA reads as TGCAGTGCTAGTCTCCGGGACAGGGCTAACTATGGCTACACCTTC. This encodes CSASLRDRANYGYTF.

The chain has TRBV15 and TRBJ1-2; no reliable D call. Deletions cut 0 bases from V and 4 bases from J, with 12 bases between. The CDR3 consists of 15 residues. The V gene's germline CDR1 is LNHNV and CDR2 YYDKDF (reference sequence). In DNA form, the CDR3 reads TGTGCCACCAGCAGAGAAGGTGGCCCACCCTATGGCTACACCTTC. Amino acid sequence: CATSREGGPPYGYTF.

The rearrangement uses TRBV28 and TRBJ2-3; D not certain. This CDR3 is 13 amino acids long. The V end lost 7 bases, the J end lost 0 bases, and 8 bases lay between the germline ends. Germline V CDR1 and CDR2: MDHEN, SYDVKM. CDR3 residues: CASISSSTDTQYF. As DNA, the CDR3 is TGTGCCAGCATCTCGTCTAGCACAGATACGCAGTATTTT. Full variable domain (remainder filled in from reference TRBV28 and TRBJ2-3): DVKVTQSSRYLVKRTGEKVFLECVQDMDHENMFWYRQDPGLGLRLIYFSYDVKMKEKGDIPEGYSVSREKKERFSLILESASTNQTSMYLCASISSSTDTQYFGPGTRLTVL.

This rearrangement joins TRBV3-1 to TRBJ1-1; 7 nucleotides match TRBD1. Per the germline V gene, CDR1 is LGHDT and CDR2 is YNNKEL (reference sequence). The length of the CDR3 is 21 residues. Germline trimming cut 4 bases from V and 4 bases from J; bases unmatched to any gene: 27. This CDR3 is CASSPNPYDTYGRGTLTEAFF. CDR3 sequence (DNA): TGTGCCAGCAGCCCGAACCCCTACGACACTTACGGCAGGGGGACTCTCACTGAAGCTTTCTTT.

This clonotype was counted between two and nine times. The chain is built from TRBV3-1 and TRBJ2-5; 11 positions agree with TRBD2. Germline loops: CDR1 LGHDT, CDR2 YNNKEL (reference sequence). V lost 2 bases, J lost 5 bases, and 7 bases stayed unmatched. This CDR3 spans 16 amino acids. The DNA for the CDR3 is TGTGCCAGCAGCCAACTTAGCGGGGGGGCCGCGGAGACCCAGTACTTC. Its protein product is CASSQLSGGAAETQYF.

The V gene is TRBV28, the J gene TRBJ2-2, with 10 bases identical to TRBD1. Germline-derived CDR1 and CDR2 are MDHEN and SYDVKM. V shed 6 bases and J 4 bases; nucleotides not matched to a gene: 2. The CDR3 has 14 amino acids. CDR3 in DNA: TGTGCCAGCAGGGGGACAGGGGTCACCGGGGAGCTGTTTTTT. Translating it yields CASRGTGVTGELFF. Based on the CDR3 plus reference TRBV28 and TRBJ2-2, the full variable domain is DVKVTQSSRYLVKRTGEKVFLECVQDMDHENMFWYRQDPGLGLRLIYFSYDVKMKEKGDIPEGYSVSREKKERFSLILESASTNQTSMYLCASRGTGVTGELFFGEGSRLTVL.

The chain links TRBV3-1 to TRBJ1-6; TRBD1 is a possible D gene (5 bases). This CDR3 has 15 residues. The V gene's germline CDR1 is LGHDT and CDR2 YNNKEL (reference sequence). Trimming removed 4 bases from V and 7 bases from J, with 14 bases in between. The CDR3 sequence is CASSRRTGGNSPLHF. CDR3 bases: TGTGCCAGCAGCCGTCGCACGGGGGGGAATTCACCCCTCCACTTT. The full variable domain, in which reference TRBV3-1 and TRBJ1-6 provide the parts outside the CDR3, is DTAVSQTPKYLVTQMGNDKSIKCEQNLGHDTMYWYKQDSKKFLKIMFSYNNKELIINETVPNRFSPKSPDKAHLNLHINSLELGDSAVYFCASSRRTGGNSPLHFGNGTRLTVT.

The chain carries TRBV7-2 and TRBJ2-3; D remains unclear. CDR1 and CDR2 from the germline V gene are SGHTA and FQGNSA. The CDR3 loop spans 15 amino acids. The V end lost 3 bases, the J end lost 0 bases, and 10 bases lay between the germline ends. This CDR3 is CASSLWVESTDTQYF. CDR3 DNA: TGTGCCAGCAGCTTGTGGGTCGAAAGCACAGATACGCAGTATTTT. Using reference TRBV7-2 and TRBJ2-3 for the parts outside the CDR3, the full variable domain is GAGVSQSPSNKVTEKGKDVELRCDPISGHTALYWYRQSLGQGLEFLIYFQGNSAPDKSGLPSDRFSAERTGGSVSTLTIQRTQQEDSAVYLCASSLWVESTDTQYFGPGTRLTVL.

This clonotype was counted only a few times. The chain joins TRBV7-2 to TRBJ1-1, with unresolved D. Germline CDR1 SGHTA, CDR2 FQGNSA. The CDR3 runs 15 residues. The ends were cut back, 1 base at V and 5 bases at J, with 14 bases in the middle. This chain's CDR3 is CASSLVLDGKTEAFF. The CDR3 nucleotides read TGTGCCAGCAGCTTAGTCTTAGATGGGAAAACTGAAGCTTTCTTT.

This chain connects TRBV3-1 to TRBJ2-1, with a tentative D call TRBD2 (6 bases). Judging by the DNA end, TRBJ2-7 fits better; the J call may be wrong. CDR1 LGHDT and CDR2 YNNKEL come from the germline V gene (reference sequence). The CDR3 is made up of 14 amino acids. The CDR3, as DNA: TGTGCCAGCAGCCAGCGGGACGCCTACAATGAGCAGTACTTC. As protein: CASSQRDAYNEQYF.

This clonotype has a handful of counts. V is TRBV29-1 and J is TRBJ2-7; no definite D call. The CDR3 loop spans 13 amino acids. CDR1 is SQVTM and CDR2 is ANQGSEA in the germline V gene. V was clipped by 6 bases and J by 1 base, with 13 bases between them. CDR3 bases: TGCAGCGTCGCTAGGGCCAGATCCTACGAGCAGTACTTC. Amino acid sequence: CSVARARSYEQYF.

In its sample, this clonotype was seen a few times. The chain combines TRBV28 with TRBJ2-7, with D unresolved. This CDR3 contains 16 residues. The germline V gene encodes CDR1 MDHEN and CDR2 SYDVKM. With 5 bases removed from V and 1 base from J, the gap between germline ends came to 18 bases. This CDR3 is CASSPFSLDASYEQYF. The DNA of the CDR3 is TGTGCCAGCAGTCCTTTTTCTCTGGACGCTTCCTACGAGCAGTACTTC.

The rearrangement uses TRBV20-1 and TRBJ1-6; 8 bases align to TRBD1. CDR1 is DFQATT, CDR2 SNEGSKA, per germline (reference sequence). The CDR3 has 13 amino acids. V lost 4 bases to trimming and J lost 6 bases; unmatched junction nucleotides: 2. CDR3 coding DNA: TGCAGTGCTACAGGGGGCGGTAATTCACCCCTCCACTTT. It encodes CSATGGGNSPLHF.

This clonotype was picked up a small number of times. The chain is built from TRBV7-6 and TRBJ2-7; 10 bases are shared with TRBD2. The trim removed 1 base at V and 7 bases at J, leaving 10 bases unmatched. The CDR3 contains 16 residues. The germline gives CDR1 SGHVS, CDR2 FNYEAQ. The CDR3: CASSLVPTGLAREQYF. CDR3 sequence (DNA): TGTGCCAGCAGCTTAGTCCCGACGGGACTAGCGCGGGAGCAGTACTTC. The entire variable domain, with the rest obtained from reference TRBV7-6 and TRBJ2-7, is as follows: GAGVSQSPRYKVTKRGQDVALRCDPISGHVSLYWYRQALGQGPEFLTYFNYEAQQDKSGLPNDRFSAERPEGSISTLTIQRTEQRDSAMYRCASSLVPTGLAREQYFGPGTRLTVT.

A few counts support this clonotype. V and J are TRBV27 and TRBJ1-2; 7 positions match TRBD1. Germline V gives CDR1 MNHEY, CDR2 SMNVEV (reference sequence). The CDR3 sequence is 16 residues long. Germline trimming cut 5 bases from V and 0 bases from J; bases unmatched to any gene: 9. The chain's CDR3 is CASSASNRGPNYGYTF. The CDR3 region has the DNA TGTGCCAGCAGTGCGTCGAACAGGGGCCCTAACTATGGCTACACCTTC.

The V call is TRBV5-1, the J call TRBJ2-3, with a tentative D call TRBD2 (5 bases). V gave up 4 bases and J gave up 2 bases, with 11 bases separating them. CDR1 is SGHRS, CDR2 YFSETQ, per germline. CDR3 length: 14 residues. The CDR3 coding sequence is TGCGCCAGCAGCGAGCGGCGATTCACAGATACGCAGTATTTT. It yields the protein CASSERRFTDTQYF.

This clonotype was recorded a few times. V usage is TRBV25-1 and J usage is TRBJ2-7; possibly TRBD2 for D (5 bases). CDR3 length: 18 residues. Trimming took 4 bases from V and 1 from J, leaving 23 bases between them. The germline V gene encodes CDR1 MGHDK and CDR2 SYGVNS. The CDR3 nucleotides read TGTGCCAGCAGTGTGGTGTCCCAACAAGTCGGGGTTTCCTACGAGCAGTACTTC. Protein product: CASSVVSQQVGVSYEQYF.

This clonotype was observed a few times. The chain joins TRBV4-1 to TRBJ2-1, with 7 bases lining up with TRBD1. The CDR3 spans 15 residues. Trimming cost V 1 base and J 8 bases; bases outside gene matches: 8. Germline V gene data show CDR1 as MGHRA and CDR2 as YSYEKL. The CDR3 sequence is CASSQGRGNRDEQFF. CDR3 in DNA: TGCGCCAGCAGCCAAGGCAGGGGGAATAGGGATGAGCAGTTCTTC.

The gene calls are TRBV4-1 and TRBJ2-5; D remains unclear. The CDR3 sequence is 13 residues long. CDR1 MGHRA and CDR2 YSYEKL come from the germline V gene. The V end lost 8 bases, the J end lost 11 bases, and 21 bases lay between the germline ends. CDR3 residues: CASRALGVGEQYF. DNA for the CDR3: TGCGCCAGCCGAGCGCTGGGCGTGGGTGAGCAGTACTTC.

This clonotype was found a few times. The V and J genes are TRBV4-2 and TRBJ2-1; D call uncertain. CDR1 is LGHNA and CDR2 is YNFKEQ in the germline V gene. The CDR3 has 16 amino acids. V lost 1 base and J 2 bases, leaving 12 bases between the germline ends. The CDR3 region is CASSQGRLGTYNEQFF. CDR3 DNA: TGTGCCAGCAGCCAAGGTCGTCTAGGGACCTACAATGAGCAGTTCTTC.

This clonotype was observed a handful of times. This chain connects TRBV27 to TRBJ2-4; D is perhaps TRBD1 (6 bases). Trimming took off 6 bases at V and 6 bases at J, with 15 bases between the two ends. CDR1 and CDR2 from the germline V gene are MNHEY and SMNVEV (reference sequence). This CDR3 comprises 14 residues. The CDR3 is CASSLAQGINIQYF. CDR3 nucleotide sequence: TGTGCCAGCAGCTTAGCCCAGGGGATAAACATTCAGTACTTC.

For this clonotype: A read error may produce the germline difference seen at one junction end. The chain links TRBV7-9 to TRBJ1-1; perhaps TRBD1 as D (6 bases). This CDR3 has 13 amino acids. Germline values: CDR1 SEHNR, CDR2 FQNEAQ (reference sequence). CDR3 in DNA: TGTGCCAGCAGCTTATCAGGGGCCACTGGAGCTTTCTTT. Amino acid sequence: CASSLSGATGAFF.

This clonotype was seen a few times. The CDR3 sequence is CASSLRVGSGTHNEQFF. CDR3 nucleotides: TGTGCCAGCAGTTTACGGGTGGGTAGCGGGACCCACAATGAGCAGTTCTTC. The chain recombines TRBV12-3 or TRBV12-4 with TRBJ2-1, with 8 bases fitting TRBD2. The CDR3 is 17 residues long. Unmatched junction bases numbered 11, after V lost 2 bases and J lost 5 bases.